This section outlines one T cell receptor (beta chain) sequence together with its context. Antigen unknown. The V end was cut by 5 bases, the J end by 1 base, with 12 bases between. CDR1 ENHRY and CDR2 SYGVKD come from the germline V gene. This CDR3 is built from 15 residues. Using immunoSEQ multiplex PCR, the repertoire was profiled, and TCRdb retains in-frame clones only, with some absent. The sample lists about 14,000 clones; 70% to 85% were seen once. This sample was included in a study of graft-versus-host responses after intestinal transplantation. About the study: All of the recipients had induction that used anti-thymocyte globulin, then tacrolimus and steroids for three to four years.

Study-wide points: The marrow of recipients harbored GvH clones, and ileum or blood showed some of them first.

Intraepithelial and lamina propria lymphocytes were isolated from graft specimens. The sequenced sample was ileum tissue, obtained approximately 27 days after intestinal transplant. The sequence was obtained from a human patient who received an intestinal transplant, so some T cells may come from the graft donor. This chain joins TRBV10-3 and TRBJ1-5, with D perhaps matching TRBD1 (6 bases). CDR3 sequence (DNA): TGTGCCATCAGTCCCTCAGGGGACAGCAATCAGCCCCAGCATTTT. Protein sequence: CAISPSGDSNQPQHF.